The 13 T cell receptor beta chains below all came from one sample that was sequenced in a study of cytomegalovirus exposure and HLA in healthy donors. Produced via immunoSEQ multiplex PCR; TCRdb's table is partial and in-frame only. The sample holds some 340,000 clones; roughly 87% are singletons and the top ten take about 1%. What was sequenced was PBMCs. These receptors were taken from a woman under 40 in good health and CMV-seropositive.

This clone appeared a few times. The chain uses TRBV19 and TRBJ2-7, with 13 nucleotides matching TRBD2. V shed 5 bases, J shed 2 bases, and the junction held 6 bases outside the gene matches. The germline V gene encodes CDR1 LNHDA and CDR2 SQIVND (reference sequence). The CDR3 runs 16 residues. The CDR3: CASSARTSGRTYEQYF. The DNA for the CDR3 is TGTGCCAGTAGTGCCCGGACTAGCGGGAGAACCTACGAGCAGTACTTC.

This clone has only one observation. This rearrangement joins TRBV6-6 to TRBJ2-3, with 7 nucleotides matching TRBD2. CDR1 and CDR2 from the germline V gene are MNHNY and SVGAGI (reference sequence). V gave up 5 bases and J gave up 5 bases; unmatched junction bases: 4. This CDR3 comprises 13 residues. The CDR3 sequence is CASSQLAGDTQYF. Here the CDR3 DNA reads TGTGCCAGCAGTCAATTAGCGGGAGATACGCAGTATTTT.

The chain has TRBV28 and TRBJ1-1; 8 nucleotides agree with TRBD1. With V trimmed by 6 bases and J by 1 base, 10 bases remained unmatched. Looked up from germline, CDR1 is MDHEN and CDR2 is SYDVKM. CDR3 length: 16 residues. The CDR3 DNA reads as TGTGCCAGCAGGTCGGGCAGGGGGCGTCGGAACACTGAAGCTTTCTTT. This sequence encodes CASRSGRGRRNTEAFF.

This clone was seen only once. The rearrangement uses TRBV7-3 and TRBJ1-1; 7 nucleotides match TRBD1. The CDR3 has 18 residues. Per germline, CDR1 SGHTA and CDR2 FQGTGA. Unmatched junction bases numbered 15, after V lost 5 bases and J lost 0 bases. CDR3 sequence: CASSLLTGQAIMNTEAFF. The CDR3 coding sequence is TGTGCCAGCAGCCTCCTGACAGGGCAGGCCATAATGAACACTGAAGCTTTCTTT.

CDR3 protein: CASSVSGDTDTQYF. CDR3 nucleotide sequence: TGTGCCAGCAGCGTTAGCGGGGACACAGATACGCAGTATTTT. The chain links TRBV9 to TRBJ2-3; 8 positions agree with TRBD2. The CDR3 is 14 residues long. V was clipped by 2 bases and J by 2 bases; unmatched bases: 1. Germline V gene lookup returns CDR1 SGDLS and CDR2 YYNGEE.

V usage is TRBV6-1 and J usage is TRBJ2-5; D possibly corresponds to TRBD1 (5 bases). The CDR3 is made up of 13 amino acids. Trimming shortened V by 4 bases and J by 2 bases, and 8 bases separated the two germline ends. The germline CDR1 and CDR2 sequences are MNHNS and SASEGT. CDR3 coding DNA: TGTGCCAGCAGTGGACAGATTCAAGAGACCCAGTACTTC. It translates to CASSGQIQETQYF.

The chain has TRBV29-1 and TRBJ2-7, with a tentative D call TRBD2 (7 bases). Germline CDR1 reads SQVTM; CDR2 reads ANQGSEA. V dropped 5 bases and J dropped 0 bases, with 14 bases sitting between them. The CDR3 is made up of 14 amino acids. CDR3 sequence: CSVWGGKSSYEQYF. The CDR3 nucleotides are TGCAGCGTTTGGGGGGGCAAGAGCTCCTACGAGCAGTACTTC.

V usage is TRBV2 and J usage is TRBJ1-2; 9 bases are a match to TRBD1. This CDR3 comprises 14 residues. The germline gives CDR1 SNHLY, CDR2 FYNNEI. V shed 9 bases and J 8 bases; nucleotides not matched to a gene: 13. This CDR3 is CASRYRGRLKGYTF. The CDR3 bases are TGTGCCAGTCGGTACAGGGGGCGGTTAAAAGGCTACACCTTC.

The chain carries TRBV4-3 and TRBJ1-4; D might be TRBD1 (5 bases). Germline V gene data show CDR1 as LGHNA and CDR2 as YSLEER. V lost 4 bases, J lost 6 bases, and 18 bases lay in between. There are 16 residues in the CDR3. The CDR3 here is CASSREGRGHYEKLFF. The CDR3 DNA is TGCGCCAGCAGCCGGGAAGGTCGGGGCCATTATGAAAAACTGTTTTTT.

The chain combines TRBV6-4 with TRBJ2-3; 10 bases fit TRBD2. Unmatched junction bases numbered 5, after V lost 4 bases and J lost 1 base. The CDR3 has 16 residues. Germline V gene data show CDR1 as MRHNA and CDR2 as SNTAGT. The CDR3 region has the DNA TGTGCCAGCAGTGCTACTAGCGGGACGGGCACAGATACGCAGTATTTT. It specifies CASSATSGTGTDTQYF.

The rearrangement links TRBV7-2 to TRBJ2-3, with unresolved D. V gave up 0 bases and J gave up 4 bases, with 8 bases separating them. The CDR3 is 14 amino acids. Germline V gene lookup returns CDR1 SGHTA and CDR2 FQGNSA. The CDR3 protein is CASSLAGPPDTQYF. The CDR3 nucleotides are TGTGCCAGCAGCTTAGCCGGGCCCCCAGATACGCAGTATTTT. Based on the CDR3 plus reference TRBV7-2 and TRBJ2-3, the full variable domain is GAGVSQSPSNKVTEKGKDVELRCDPISGHTALYWYRQSLGQGLEFLIYFQGNSAPDKSGLPSDRFSAERTGGSVSTLTIQRTQQEDSAVYLCASSLAGPPDTQYFGPGTRLTVL.

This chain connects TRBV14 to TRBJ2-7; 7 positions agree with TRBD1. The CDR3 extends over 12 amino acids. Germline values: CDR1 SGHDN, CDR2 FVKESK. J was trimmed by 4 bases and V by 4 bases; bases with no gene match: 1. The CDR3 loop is CASSPDRYEQYF. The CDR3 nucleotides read TGTGCCAGCAGCCCGGACAGGTACGAGCAGTACTTC. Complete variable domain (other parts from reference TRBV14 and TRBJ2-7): EAGVTQFPSHSVIEKGQTVTLRCDPISGHDNLYWYRRVMGKEIKFLLHFVKESKQDESGMPNNRFLAERTGGTYSTLKVQPAELEDSGVYFCASSPDRYEQYFGPGTRLTVT.

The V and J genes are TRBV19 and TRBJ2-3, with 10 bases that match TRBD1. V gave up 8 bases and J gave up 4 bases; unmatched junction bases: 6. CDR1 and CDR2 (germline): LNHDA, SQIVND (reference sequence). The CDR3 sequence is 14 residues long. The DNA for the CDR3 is TGTGCCAGTTGGGACAGGGGTTTCCCAGATACGCAGTATTTT. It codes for CASWDRGFPDTQYF. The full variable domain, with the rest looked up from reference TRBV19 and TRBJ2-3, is DGGITQSPKYLFRKEGQNVTLSCEQNLNHDAMYWYRQDPGQGLRLIYYSQIVNDFQKGDIAEGYSVSREKKESFPLTVTSAQKNPTAFYLCASWDRGFPDTQYFGPGTRLTVL.